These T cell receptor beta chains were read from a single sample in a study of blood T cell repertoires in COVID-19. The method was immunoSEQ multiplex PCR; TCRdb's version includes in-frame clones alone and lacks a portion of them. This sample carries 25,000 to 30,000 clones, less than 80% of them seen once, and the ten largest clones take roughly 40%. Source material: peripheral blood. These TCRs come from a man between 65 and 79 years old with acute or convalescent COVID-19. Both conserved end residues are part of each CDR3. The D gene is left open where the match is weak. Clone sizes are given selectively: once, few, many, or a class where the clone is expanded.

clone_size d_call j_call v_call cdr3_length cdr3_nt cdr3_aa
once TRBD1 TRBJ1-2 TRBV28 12 TGTGCCAGCACACAGGGGGACTATGGCTACACCTTC CASTQGDYGYTF
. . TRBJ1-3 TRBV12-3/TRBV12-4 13 TGTGCCAGCAACCCGACACAAGGAAACACCATATATTTT CASNPTQGNTIYF
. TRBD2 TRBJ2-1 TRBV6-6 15 TGTGCCAGCAGTTATGCGGGAGAGTCCTACAATGAGCAGTTCTTC CASSYAGESYNEQFF
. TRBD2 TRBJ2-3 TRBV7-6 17 TGTGCCAGCAGCTTAATCCCTAGCGGGAGTTTGACAGATACGCAGTATTTT CASSLIPSGSLTDTQYF
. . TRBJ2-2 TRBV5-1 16 TGCGCCAGCAGCTTGCTGTCGCGGAAGAACACCGGGGAGCTGTTTTTT CASSLLSRKNTGELFF
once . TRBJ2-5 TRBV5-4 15 TGTGCCAGCAGCGCCGAGTGGGGAGAGGTTGAGACCCAGTACTTC CASSAEWGEVETQYF
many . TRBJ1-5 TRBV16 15 TGTGCCAGCAGCCAATCTGGCCGGCAGGATCAGCCCCAGCATTTT CASSQSGRQDQPQHF
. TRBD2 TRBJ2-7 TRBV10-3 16 TGTGCCATCAGTGAGTCGATCTTCAGCGGGAGCACCGAGCAGTACTTC CAISESIFSGSTEQYF
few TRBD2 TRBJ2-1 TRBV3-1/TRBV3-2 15 TGTGCCAGCAGCCTTAGGACTAGCGGGGGGAATGAGCAGTTCTTC CASSLRTSGGNEQFF
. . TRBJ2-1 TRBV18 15 TGTGCCAGCTCACCATACGACAGCACCTACAATGAGCAGTTCTTC CASSPYDSTYNEQFF
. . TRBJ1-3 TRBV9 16 TGTGCCAGCAGCGGAGGGTGGGGGGGCTCTGGAAACACCATATATTTT CASSGGWGGSGNTIYF